Listed below are T cell receptor beta chains from one sample, sequenced in a study of CD8 T cells in ankylosing spondylitis. TCRdb passed the 5' RACE reads through MiXCR, listing each CDR3 protein once. The sample holds roughly 250,000 distinct CDR3 sequences, roughly a tenth seen once. The sample taken for sequencing was blood, either unsorted or a sorted T cell fraction (not recorded which). The source of these receptors is a male donor with ankylosing spondylitis or in good health (not recorded which). Each CDR3 is given with its conserved first and last residue. Fields, in order: clone size, J gene, D gene, V gene, CDR3 DNA, CDR3 protein. D genes are given only for firm matches. Rows give clone size only sometimes, using once, few, many, or a class for an expanded clone.

clone_size: many; j_call: TRBJ2-1; d_call: TRBD2; v_call: TRBV5-1; cdr3_nt: TGCGCCAGCAGCTCAGTGACTAGCGGGGGGGGAAATGAGCAGTTCTTC; cdr3_aa: CASSSVTSGGGNEQFF
clone_size: -; j_call: TRBJ2-7; d_call: -; v_call: TRBV27; cdr3_nt: TGTGCCAGCAGTTTTGCAGGCCGGCAGAATTACGAGCAGTACTTC; cdr3_aa: CASSFAGRQNYEQYF
clone_size: many; j_call: TRBJ1-1; d_call: -; v_call: TRBV7-2; cdr3_nt: TGTGCCAGCAGCTTAGACAGGGACGGCACTGAAGCTTTCTTT; cdr3_aa: CASSLDRDGTEAFF
clone_size: many; j_call: TRBJ1-6; d_call: -; v_call: TRBV12-3/TRBV12-4; cdr3_nt: TGTGCCAGCAGTATGGCATACGCCGGGTCACCCCTCCACTTT; cdr3_aa: CASSMAYAGSPLHF
clone_size: many; j_call: TRBJ2-7; d_call: TRBD2; v_call: TRBV7-2; cdr3_nt: TGTGCCAGCAGCTTAGTAGCGGGAGCCTACGAGCAGTACTTC; cdr3_aa: CASSLVAGAYEQYF
clone_size: -; j_call: TRBJ1-1; d_call: -; v_call: TRBV11-2; cdr3_nt: TGTGCCAGCAGCTTAGATTATGCAGATATGAACACTGAAGCTTTCTTT; cdr3_aa: CASSLDYADMNTEAFF
clone_size: many; j_call: TRBJ2-1; d_call: -; v_call: TRBV4-1; cdr3_nt: TGCGCCAGCAGCCAAGATCCCGCAGGGCGATACAATGAGCAGTTCTTC; cdr3_aa: CASSQDPAGRYNEQFF
clone_size: -; j_call: TRBJ1-2; d_call: -; v_call: TRBV24-1; cdr3_nt: TGTGCCACCAGTGGACAGTTCCCTAACTATGGCTACACCTTC; cdr3_aa: CATSGQFPNYGYTF
clone_size: many; j_call: TRBJ2-1; d_call: -; v_call: TRBV2; cdr3_nt: TGTGCCAGCAATCTTGGCAATGAGCAGTTCTTC; cdr3_aa: CASNLGNEQFF
clone_size: -; j_call: TRBJ2-2; d_call: TRBD1; v_call: TRBV12-3/TRBV12-4; cdr3_nt: TGTACCAGCAGCCTCGGGACAGTAGGGGCCGGGGAGCTGCTTTTT; cdr3_aa: CTSSLGTVGAGELLF
clone_size: many; j_call: TRBJ2-1; d_call: TRBD1; v_call: TRBV30; cdr3_nt: TGTGCCTGGAGTGTACTTTCTGGACAGGCTGAGCAGTTCTTC; cdr3_aa: CAWSVLSGQAEQFF
clone_size: many; j_call: TRBJ2-2; d_call: TRBD2; v_call: TRBV3-1; cdr3_nt: TGTGCCAGCAGCCAAGTACTAGCGAGCACCGGGGAGCTGTTTTTT; cdr3_aa: CASSQVLASTGELFF
clone_size: few; j_call: TRBJ2-1; d_call: -; v_call: TRBV5-1; cdr3_nt: TGCGCCAGCAGCTTGGCCCTGGGCCCTCTCTCCTACAATGAGCAGTTCTTC; cdr3_aa: CASSLALGPLSYNEQFF
clone_size: many; j_call: TRBJ1-2; d_call: -; v_call: TRBV14; cdr3_nt: TGTGCCAGCAGCCAAGACAGTGGCTACACCTTC; cdr3_aa: CASSQDSGYTF
clone_size: many; j_call: TRBJ2-7; d_call: TRBD1; v_call: TRBV15; cdr3_nt: TGTGCCACCAGCAGAGATCGCACAGGGGTGAACGAGCAGTACTTC; cdr3_aa: CATSRDRTGVNEQYF
clone_size: many; j_call: TRBJ2-1; d_call: -; v_call: TRBV29-1; cdr3_nt: TGCAGCGTTACGGGACTTGTCAATGAGCAGTTCTTC; cdr3_aa: CSVTGLVNEQFF
clone_size: -; j_call: TRBJ1-6; d_call: -; v_call: TRBV7-2; cdr3_nt: TGTGCCAGCAGCCCCTTAAGTACGGGGAAAGGTTCACCCCTCCACTTT; cdr3_aa: CASSPLSTGKGSPLHF
clone_size: many; j_call: TRBJ2-2; d_call: -; v_call: TRBV5-1; cdr3_nt: TGCGCCAGCAGCTCGGGGCCTGTTGCCGGGGAGCTGTTTTTT; cdr3_aa: CASSSGPVAGELFF
clone_size: -; j_call: TRBJ2-2; d_call: TRBD1; v_call: TRBV16; cdr3_nt: TGTGCCAGCAGCCAAGCAGGGGGCGCGTACACCGGGGAGCTGTTTTTT; cdr3_aa: CASSQAGGAYTGELFF
clone_size: -; j_call: TRBJ2-3; d_call: TRBD2; v_call: TRBV7-9; cdr3_nt: TGTGCCAGCAGCTTAACGTCTAGCGGGAAGGATACGCAGTATTTT; cdr3_aa: CASSLTSSGKDTQYF
clone_size: many; j_call: TRBJ2-3; d_call: -; v_call: TRBV20-1; cdr3_nt: TGCAGTGCTAGAGCGGGTGGGAGCACAGATACGCAGTATTTT; cdr3_aa: CSARAGGSTDTQYF
clone_size: few; j_call: TRBJ2-1; d_call: -; v_call: TRBV18; cdr3_nt: TGTGCCAGCTCACCAAGGGCATATGAGCAGTTCTTC; cdr3_aa: CASSPRAYEQFF
clone_size: few; j_call: TRBJ2-3; d_call: -; v_call: TRBV20-1; cdr3_nt: TGCAGTGCTACCCCCCCCGGTGCGGGGTTGACAGATACGCAGTATTTT; cdr3_aa: CSATPPGAGLTDTQYF
clone_size: -; j_call: TRBJ1-1; d_call: -; v_call: TRBV28; cdr3_nt: TGTGCCAGCAGTTTGGCCCAAATGAACACTGAAGCTTTCTTT; cdr3_aa: CASSLAQMNTEAFF
clone_size: many; j_call: TRBJ2-1; d_call: -; v_call: TRBV5-5; cdr3_nt: TGTGCCAGCACCCCTACTGGGAGCAATGAGCAGTTCTTC; cdr3_aa: CASTPTGSNEQFF
clone_size: many; j_call: TRBJ1-1; d_call: -; v_call: TRBV30; cdr3_nt: TGTGCCCGAAGGCAGGGGAACACTGAAGCTTTCTTT; cdr3_aa: CARRQGNTEAFF
clone_size: many; j_call: TRBJ2-7; d_call: -; v_call: TRBV6-1; cdr3_nt: TGTGCCAGCAGCCAGTCCCCCAGATACGAGCAGTACTTC; cdr3_aa: CASSQSPRYEQYF
clone_size: many; j_call: TRBJ1-5; d_call: TRBD1; v_call: TRBV12-3/TRBV12-4; cdr3_nt: TGTGCCAGCAGTTGGGGGACAGGCGGTCAGCCCCAGCATTTT; cdr3_aa: CASSWGTGGQPQHF
clone_size: many; j_call: TRBJ2-1; d_call: TRBD2; v_call: TRBV5-5; cdr3_nt: TGTGCCAGCAGCCCCAACGGACTAGCCCCCCAAGGCCAGTTCTTC; cdr3_aa: CASSPNGLAPQGQFF
clone_size: many; j_call: TRBJ2-3; d_call: -; v_call: TRBV4-1; cdr3_nt: TGCGCCAGCAGCCAAGATAGGGGGGACGCGGCCACAGATACGCAGTATTTT; cdr3_aa: CASSQDRGDAATDTQYF
clone_size: many; j_call: TRBJ2-7; d_call: -; v_call: TRBV25-1; cdr3_nt: TGTGCCAGCAGTGCCCCCCTTCTTTCCGGGACCTCCTACGAGCAGTACTTC; cdr3_aa: CASSAPLLSGTSYEQYF
clone_size: many; j_call: TRBJ2-6; d_call: -; v_call: TRBV5-1; cdr3_nt: TGCGCCAGCAGCCCGCGGGGCAGGGAAAGTGGATCTGGGGCCAACGTCCTGACTTTC; cdr3_aa: CASSPRGRESGSGANVLTF
clone_size: many; j_call: TRBJ1-2; d_call: TRBD1; v_call: TRBV6-1; cdr3_nt: TGTGCCAGCAGGCCAGGGGGTTCCTATGGCTACACCTTC; cdr3_aa: CASRPGGSYGYTF
clone_size: -; j_call: TRBJ2-2; d_call: -; v_call: TRBV4-2; cdr3_nt: TGTGCCAGCAGCCAAGACGTGGGGACCGGGGAGCTGTTTTTT; cdr3_aa: CASSQDVGTGELFF
clone_size: once; j_call: TRBJ2-7; d_call: -; v_call: TRBV20-1; cdr3_nt: TGCAGTGCTAGGGGGGGAGAGGACTCCGAGCAGTACTTC; cdr3_aa: CSARGGEDSEQYF
clone_size: many; j_call: TRBJ2-7; d_call: -; v_call: TRBV5-1; cdr3_nt: TGCGCCAGCAGCTTCTTAGGGGGGACCTACGAGCAGTACTTC; cdr3_aa: CASSFLGGTYEQYF
clone_size: many; j_call: TRBJ2-5; d_call: TRBD2; v_call: TRBV10-3; cdr3_nt: TGTGCCATCAGCCGGACTAGCGGGAGAGATAGGGGGGAGACCCAGTACTTC; cdr3_aa: CAISRTSGRDRGETQYF
clone_size: -; j_call: TRBJ1-2; d_call: -; v_call: TRBV5-6; cdr3_nt: TGTGCCAGCAGCTTGGGGACAGAGACCTATGGCTACACCTTC; cdr3_aa: CASSLGTETYGYTF
clone_size: few; j_call: TRBJ1-1; d_call: -; v_call: TRBV5-1; cdr3_nt: TGCGCCAGCAGTCGGACGGAGCACACTGAAGCTTTCTTT; cdr3_aa: CASSRTEHTEAFF
clone_size: many; j_call: TRBJ1-5; d_call: -; v_call: TRBV4-1; cdr3_nt: TGCGCCAGCAGCCAAGCGTCAGGGAGATATAGCAATCAGCCCCAGCATTTT; cdr3_aa: CASSQASGRYSNQPQHF
clone_size: many; j_call: TRBJ2-1; d_call: TRBD2; v_call: TRBV24-1; cdr3_nt: TGTGCCACCAGTGATCCCGGGACTAGCGGACACAATGAGCAGTTCTTC; cdr3_aa: CATSDPGTSGHNEQFF
clone_size: -; j_call: TRBJ1-2; d_call: -; v_call: TRBV20-1; cdr3_nt: TGCAGTGCGAAGGAAAACTATGGCTACACCTTC; cdr3_aa: CSAKENYGYTF
clone_size: -; j_call: TRBJ1-1; d_call: -; v_call: TRBV30; cdr3_nt: TGTGCCTGGAGAGACGGCTCGGGCACTGAAGCTTTCTTT; cdr3_aa: CAWRDGSGTEAFF
clone_size: -; j_call: TRBJ2-1; d_call: TRBD2; v_call: TRBV7-9; cdr3_nt: TGTGCCAGCAGACTGGGCTCCACCGGGGGGAATGAGCAGTTCTTC; cdr3_aa: CASRLGSTGGNEQFF
clone_size: many; j_call: TRBJ2-7; d_call: -; v_call: TRBV9; cdr3_nt: TGTGCCAGCAGCGCTGGGTCCAGGACCTCCCGGGGAGAGCAGTACTTC; cdr3_aa: CASSAGSRTSRGEQYF
clone_size: many; j_call: TRBJ1-5; d_call: -; v_call: TRBV6-5; cdr3_nt: TGTGCCAGCAGTTTCGAGTTCGGCGGTTATAGCAATCAGCCCCAGCATTTT; cdr3_aa: CASSFEFGGYSNQPQHF
clone_size: many; j_call: TRBJ2-7; d_call: -; v_call: TRBV12-3/TRBV12-4; cdr3_nt: TGTGCCAGCAGTTTTTACGACGAGCAGTACTTC; cdr3_aa: CASSFYDEQYF
clone_size: many; j_call: TRBJ1-6; d_call: -; v_call: TRBV6-6; cdr3_nt: TGTGCCAGCAGTTACGTCGCGACACCCCTCCACTTT; cdr3_aa: CASSYVATPLHF